This TCR beta chain is from a study of CD8 T cells in ankylosing spondylitis. The study, taken as a whole, reports: Some motif variants had been reported before (in reactive arthritis synovial fluid and blood). Clones tied to disease were said to be significantly enriched in matched ankylosing spondylitis synovial fluid.

Trimming removed 4 bases from V and 6 bases from J, with 10 bases in between. The CDR3 sequence is 13 residues long. Germline V gene data show CDR1 as LGHNA and CDR2 as YNFKEQ. The TCR beta libraries were generated through quantitative 5'-RACE incorporating molecular barcodes. TCRdb recomputed calls from the 5' RACE reads with MiXCR, one row per CDR3 protein. The sample has hundreds of thousands of distinct CDR3 sequences; 20% to 25% are singletons. This clonotype has a handful of counts. The antigen is unknown. V usage is TRBV4-2 and J usage is TRBJ2-4; D is perhaps TRBD1 (5 bases). This receptor was identified in a male donor with ankylosing spondylitis or in good health (not recorded which). Sample: blood, either unsorted or a sorted T cell fraction (not recorded which). Written as DNA, the CDR3 is TGTGCCAGCAGCCGGGGCATCGGAAACATTCAGTACTTC. It specifies CASSRGIGNIQYF.